The clone carrying this T cell receptor (beta chain) has only one observation. The data originate from a study of sequential checkpoint blockade in melanoma. Treatment meaning: randomized to nivolumab then ipilimumab (arm A) or the reverse (arm B). There are 13 residues in the CDR3. Germline CDR1 is LNHDA and CDR2 is SQIVND (reference sequence). The V end was cut by 8 bases, the J end by 3 bases, with 14 bases between. Libraries were prepared by immunoSEQ multiplex PCR; TCRdb keeps only in-frame clonotypes and omits some of them. The sample records around 40,000 clones, 86% being singletons. Here the sequenced sample was CD8+ T cells sorted from blood (inferred from file names), taken from a patient given nivolumab and ipilimumab in sequence. This chain uses TRBV19 with TRBJ2-7, with a possible D match to TRBD1 (6 bases). This sequence originates from a human donor with melanoma. CDR3 sequence (DNA): TGTGCCAGTGGAGGACAGCCGATCTACGAGCAGTACTTC. This encodes CASGGQPIYEQYF.